The clone carrying this T cell receptor (beta chain) was observed at least ten times. The antigen remains unidentified. 5'RACE template switching produced TCR cDNA carrying a universal primer site and UMIs. Each CDR3 protein gets one entry after TCRdb re-called the 5' RACE reads with MiXCR. The table lists 200,000 to 300,000 distinct CDR3 sequences, more than 3.5% of them singletons, with under 20% in the top ten. The source of the sample is a study of T cells after yellow fever vaccination. Study-wide results and caveats: The booster response re-showed most primary clones: over 95% CD4, around 85% CD8. Although the secondary response was weaker, it peaked faster, at day 5 versus 15.

Germline lookup yields CDR1 MNHEY and CDR2 SMNVEV (reference sequence). Trimming removed 5 bases at V and 4 bases at J, with 12 bases between. The length of the CDR3 is 14 residues. The TCR was taken from a young man who received the YFV17D yellow fever vaccine. This material consisted of PBMCs, taken 15 days after the yellow fever booster vaccination. The genes are TRBV27 and TRBJ1-5; TRBD1 is a possible D gene (5 bases). As DNA, the CDR3 is TGTGCCAGCAGTCCCCGGGACCGTAATCAGCCCCAGCATTTT. It specifies CASSPRDRNQPQHF.